This T cell receptor (beta chain) was identified in a study of shared clonotypes between healthy human individuals (dated by TCRdb to about 2020). In the study overall: Two women and three men aged 18 to 49 years were included in the cohort. To estimate repertoire size and how much clonotype sharing occurs between individuals, the study deeply sequenced the blood TCR repertoires of about five healthy adults. To increase sequencing depth and limit assay-specific biases, different laboratories used diverse techniques to prepare libraries and sequence TCR repertoires. Between about 0.94 and 8.9 billion PBMCs per donor were obtained by leukapheresis. General conclusions and limits of the study: Pairwise subsampling indicated that sequencing depth was expected to affect the degree of clonotype sharing among donors. Sampling was limited to blood, and TCR repertoires in tissue likely differ from TCR repertoires in blood. Because the study included only a small number of donors, the genetic and exposure-history diversity represented was limited.

TCR CDR3 regions were amplified from genomic DNA by multiplex PCR using the deep immunoSEQ assay. Genomic DNA extracted from each cell subset was distributed evenly over all wells of several immunoSEQ 96-well plates, and each plate served as one replicate. For unsorted PBMC, approximately 300 ng of genomic DNA, equivalent to approximately 28,000 T cell genomes, went into each replicate PCR. Unsorted PBMC genomic DNA was sequenced across ten immunoSEQ deep assay plates. The purified libraries were quantified using a Qubit 3.0 fluorometer, sized with a Bioanalyzer 2100, and then quantified again using the KAPA Library Quantification kit. A separate single-read 150-cycle Illumina NextSeq 550 flow cell was used to sequence each immunoSEQ 96-well plate. As for the authors' bioinformatics: Because the immunoSEQ output held only junctional sequences and lacked quality scores, the filtering could not match the filtering applied to full-length reads. To assign V/J genes and CDR3, sequences were annotated against IMGT germline references using PyIR, a Python wrapper for IgBLAST v1.9. Reads were removed for weak V/J assignments (E-value above 1e-6), missing CDR3, stop codons, out-of-frame junctions, or ambiguous translated residues. V3J clonotypes were defined as sequences sharing an identical inferred V gene, J gene, and CDR3 amino acid sequence. The percentage overlap between two repertoires was calculated by dividing the number of shared unique clonotypes by the size of the smaller repertoire. Repertoire richness was assessed with RTK rarefaction, the Chao1 estimator, and Recon v2.1 estimates of unobserved clonotypes. TCRdb holds this immuneACCESS table with in-frame rearrangements only. Some clones are missing; in checked studies, unresolved V genes explain under half, and the rest has no known cause. V, J and clone size derive from that table, while D and trimming were established from the DNA sequence. Here the sample has about half a million clones; more than 65% occur a single time. Of the sample, 12% is held by the ten largest clones.

The donors were healthy, HIV-negative adults who had no recently reported acute infections or vaccinations. Every donor was a Caucasian adult living in Nashville, Tennessee, USA. In the unsorted samples, approximately 85 million PBMCs were counted, and genomic DNA was extracted using the QIAamp DNA Blood Mini kit. Blood was obtained by leukapheresis, after which PBMCs were separated by Ficoll-Histopaque density gradient centrifugation and cryopreserved in liquid nitrogen vapor phase. The CDR3 has 15 amino acids, counting the end cysteine and phenylalanine. This entry keeps only the CDR3 DNA: 45 bases, framed from base 1. Relative to germline, V is missing 4 bases and J is missing 2 bases, with 8 bases of the junction outside any gene match. CDR1 and CDR2, looked up from the germline V gene, are SGHRS and YFSETQ. With respect to this clone: The antigen it binds to is not known. No base-level quality is on record; no much larger clone is a single base apart.

This receptor chain uses TRBV5-1 and TRBJ2-7; a stretch of 8 junction bases matches TRBD2. The TCR sequence derives from a woman aged 40 to 49 in good health. Some clones in this sample may be carry-over from other donors' samples. Sequences were obtained from PBMCs. The DNA sequence is given as TGCGCCAGCAGCCTCGGCACTAGCGGCCCCTACGAGCAGTACTTC. The encoded protein is CASSLGTSGPYEQYF.